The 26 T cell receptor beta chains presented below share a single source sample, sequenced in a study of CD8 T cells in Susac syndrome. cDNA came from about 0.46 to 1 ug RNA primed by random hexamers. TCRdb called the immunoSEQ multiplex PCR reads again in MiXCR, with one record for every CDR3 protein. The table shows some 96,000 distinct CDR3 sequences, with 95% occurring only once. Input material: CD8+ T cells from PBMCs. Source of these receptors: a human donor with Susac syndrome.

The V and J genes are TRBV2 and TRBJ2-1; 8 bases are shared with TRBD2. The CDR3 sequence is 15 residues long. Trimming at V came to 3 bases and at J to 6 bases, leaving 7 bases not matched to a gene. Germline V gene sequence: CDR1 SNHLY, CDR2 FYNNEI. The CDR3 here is CASSDRRSGSNEQFF. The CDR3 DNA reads TGTGCCAGCAGTGACCGAAGAAGCGGGAGCAATGAGCAGTTCTTC.

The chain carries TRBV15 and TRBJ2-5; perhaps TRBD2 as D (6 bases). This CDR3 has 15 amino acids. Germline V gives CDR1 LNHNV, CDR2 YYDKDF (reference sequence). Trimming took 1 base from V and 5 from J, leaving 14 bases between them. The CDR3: CATSRGSGDLETQYF. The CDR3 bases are TGTGCCACCAGCAGAGGGTCGGGAGATTTGGAGACCCAGTACTTC.

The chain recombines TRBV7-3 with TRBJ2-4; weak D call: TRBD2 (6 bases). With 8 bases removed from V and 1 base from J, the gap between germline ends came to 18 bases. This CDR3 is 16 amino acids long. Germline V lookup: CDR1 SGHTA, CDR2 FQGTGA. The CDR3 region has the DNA TGTGCCAGCGTAGCCAGGGACTTAATGGCCAAAAACATTCAGTACTTC. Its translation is CASVARDLMAKNIQYF.

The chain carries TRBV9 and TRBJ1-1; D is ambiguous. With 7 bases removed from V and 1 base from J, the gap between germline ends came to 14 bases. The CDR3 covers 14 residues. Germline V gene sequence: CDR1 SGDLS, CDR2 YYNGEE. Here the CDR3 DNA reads TGTGCCAGCTCACACCAACGGGGGAACACTGAAGCTTTCTTT. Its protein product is CASSHQRGNTEAFF. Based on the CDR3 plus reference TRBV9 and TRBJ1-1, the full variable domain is DSGVTQTPKHLITATGQRVTLRCSPRSGDLSVYWYQQSLDQGLQFLIQYYNGEERAKGNILERFSAQQFPDLHSELNLSSLELGDSALYFCASSHQRGNTEAFFGQGTRLTVV.

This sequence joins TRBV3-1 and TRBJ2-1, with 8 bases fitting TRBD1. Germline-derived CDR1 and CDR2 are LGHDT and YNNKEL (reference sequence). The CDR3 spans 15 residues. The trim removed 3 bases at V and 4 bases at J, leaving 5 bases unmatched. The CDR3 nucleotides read TGTGCCAGCAGCCAGGGACAGGACTGGTACAATGAGCAGTTCTTC. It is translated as CASSQGQDWYNEQFF.

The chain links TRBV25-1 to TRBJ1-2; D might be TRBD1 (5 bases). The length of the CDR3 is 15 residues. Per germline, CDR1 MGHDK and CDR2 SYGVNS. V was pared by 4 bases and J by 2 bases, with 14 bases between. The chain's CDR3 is CASSGTVEGNYGYTF. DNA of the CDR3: TGTGCCAGCAGTGGTACAGTTGAGGGGAACTATGGCTACACCTTC.

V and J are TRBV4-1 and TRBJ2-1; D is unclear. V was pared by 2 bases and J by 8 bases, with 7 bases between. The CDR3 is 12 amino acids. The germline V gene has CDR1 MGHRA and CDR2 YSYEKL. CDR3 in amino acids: CASSQRVHEQFF. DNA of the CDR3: TGCGCCAGCAGCCAAAGGGTCCATGAGCAGTTCTTC.

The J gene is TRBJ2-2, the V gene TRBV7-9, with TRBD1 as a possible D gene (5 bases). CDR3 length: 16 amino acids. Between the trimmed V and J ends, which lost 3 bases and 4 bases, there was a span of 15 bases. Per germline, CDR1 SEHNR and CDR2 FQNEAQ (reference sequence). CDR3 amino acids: CASSFGLGLLTGELFF. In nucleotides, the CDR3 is TGTGCCAGCAGCTTTGGCCTGGGGCTCCTCACCGGGGAGCTGTTTTTT.

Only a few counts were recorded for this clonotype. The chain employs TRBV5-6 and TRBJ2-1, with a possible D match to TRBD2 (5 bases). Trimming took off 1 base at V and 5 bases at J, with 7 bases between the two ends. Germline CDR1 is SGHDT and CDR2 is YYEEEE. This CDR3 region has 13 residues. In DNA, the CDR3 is TGTGCCAGCAGCTTGCCGGGGAACAATGAGCAGTTCTTC. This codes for CASSLPGNNEQFF. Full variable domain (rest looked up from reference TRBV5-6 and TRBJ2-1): DAGVTQSPTHLIKTRGQQVTLRCSPKSGHDTVSWYQQALGQGPQFIFQYYEEEERQRGNFPDRFSGHQFPNYSSELNVNALLLGDSALYLCASSLPGNNEQFFGPGTRLTVL.

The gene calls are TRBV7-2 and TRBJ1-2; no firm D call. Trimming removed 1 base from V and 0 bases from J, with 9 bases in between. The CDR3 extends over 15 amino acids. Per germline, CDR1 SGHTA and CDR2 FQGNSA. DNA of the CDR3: TGTGCCAGCAGCTTAGAAGACCGACCTAACTATGGCTACACCTTC. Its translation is CASSLEDRPNYGYTF.

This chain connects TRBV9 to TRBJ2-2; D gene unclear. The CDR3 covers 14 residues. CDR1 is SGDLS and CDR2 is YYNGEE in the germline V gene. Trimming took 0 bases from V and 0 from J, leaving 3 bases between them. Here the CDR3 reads CASSVGANTGELFF. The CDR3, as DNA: TGTGCCAGCAGCGTAGGAGCGAACACCGGGGAGCTGTTTTTT.

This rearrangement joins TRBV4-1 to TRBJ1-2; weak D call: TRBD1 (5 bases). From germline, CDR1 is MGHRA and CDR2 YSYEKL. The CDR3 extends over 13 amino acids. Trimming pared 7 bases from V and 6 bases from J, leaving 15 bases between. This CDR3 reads CASTLKEGNGYTF. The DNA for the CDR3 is TGCGCCAGCACCTTGAAGGAGGGGAATGGCTACACCTTC.

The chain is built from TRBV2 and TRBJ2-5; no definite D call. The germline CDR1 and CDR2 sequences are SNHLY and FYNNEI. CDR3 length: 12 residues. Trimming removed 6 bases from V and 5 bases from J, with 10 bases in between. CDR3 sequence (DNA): TGTGCCAGCAGACTCCTGCCCGAGACCCAGTACTTC. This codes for CASRLLPETQYF.

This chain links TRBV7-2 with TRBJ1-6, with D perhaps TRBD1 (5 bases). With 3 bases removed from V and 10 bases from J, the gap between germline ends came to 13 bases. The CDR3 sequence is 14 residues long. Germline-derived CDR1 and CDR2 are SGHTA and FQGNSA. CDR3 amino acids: CASSFGGDGSPLHF. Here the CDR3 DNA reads TGTGCCAGCAGCTTTGGGGGTGATGGGTCACCCCTCCACTTT.

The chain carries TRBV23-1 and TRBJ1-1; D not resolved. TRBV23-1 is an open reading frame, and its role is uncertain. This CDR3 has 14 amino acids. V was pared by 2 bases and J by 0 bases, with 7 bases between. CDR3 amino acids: CASSQPYMNTEAFF. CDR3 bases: TGCGCCAGCAGTCAACCGTACATGAACACTGAAGCTTTCTTT.

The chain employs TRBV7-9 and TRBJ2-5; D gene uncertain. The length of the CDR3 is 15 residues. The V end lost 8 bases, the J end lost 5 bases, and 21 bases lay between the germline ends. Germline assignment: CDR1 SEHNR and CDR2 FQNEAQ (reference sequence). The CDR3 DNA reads TGTGCCAGCTCCCCGCAAGAAGCTGCTTGGGAGACCCAGTACTTC. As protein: CASSPQEAAWETQYF.

The chain's CDR3 is CSASGLGYNEQFF. The CDR3 DNA follows: TGCAGTGCTAGCGGGTTAGGCTACAATGAGCAGTTCTTC. The chain has TRBV20-1 and TRBJ2-1, with D unresolved. The CDR3 sequence is 13 residues long. CDR1 is DFQATT and CDR2 is SNEGSKA in the germline V gene (reference sequence). V lost 3 bases to trimming and J lost 3 bases, with 9 bases between them.

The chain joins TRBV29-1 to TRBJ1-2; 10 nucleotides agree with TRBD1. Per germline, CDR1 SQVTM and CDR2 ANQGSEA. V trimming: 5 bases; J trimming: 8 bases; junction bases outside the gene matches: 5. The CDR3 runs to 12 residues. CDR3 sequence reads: CSVTGTGEGYTF. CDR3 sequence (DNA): TGCAGCGTTACCGGGACAGGGGAAGGCTACACCTTC.

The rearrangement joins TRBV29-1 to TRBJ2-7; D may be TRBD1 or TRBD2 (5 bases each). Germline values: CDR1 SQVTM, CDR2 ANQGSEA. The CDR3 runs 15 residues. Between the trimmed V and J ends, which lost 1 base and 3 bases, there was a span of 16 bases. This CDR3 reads CSVEGGVGLDYEQYF. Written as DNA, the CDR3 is TGCAGCGTTGAAGGAGGGGTAGGGCTAGACTACGAGCAGTACTTC.

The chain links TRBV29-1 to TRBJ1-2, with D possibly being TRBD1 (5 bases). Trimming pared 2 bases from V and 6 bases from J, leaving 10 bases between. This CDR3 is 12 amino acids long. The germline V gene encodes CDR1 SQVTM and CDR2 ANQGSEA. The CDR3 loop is CSVESRVDGYTF. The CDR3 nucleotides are TGCAGCGTTGAATCCAGGGTGGATGGCTACACCTTC.

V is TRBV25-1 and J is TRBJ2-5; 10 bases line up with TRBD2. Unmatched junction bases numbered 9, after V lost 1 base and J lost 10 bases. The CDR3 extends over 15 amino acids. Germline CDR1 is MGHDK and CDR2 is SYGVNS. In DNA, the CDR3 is TGTGCCAGCAGTGAATCCCCTAGCGGGGGTAGTAGCCAGTACTTC. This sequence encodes CASSESPSGGSSQYF.

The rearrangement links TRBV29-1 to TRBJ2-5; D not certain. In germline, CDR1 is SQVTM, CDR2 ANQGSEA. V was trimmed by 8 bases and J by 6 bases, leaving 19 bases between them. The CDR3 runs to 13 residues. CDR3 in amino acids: CSFVMTLGKTQYF. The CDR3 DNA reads TGCAGCTTCGTGATGACCCTGGGTAAGACCCAGTACTTC.

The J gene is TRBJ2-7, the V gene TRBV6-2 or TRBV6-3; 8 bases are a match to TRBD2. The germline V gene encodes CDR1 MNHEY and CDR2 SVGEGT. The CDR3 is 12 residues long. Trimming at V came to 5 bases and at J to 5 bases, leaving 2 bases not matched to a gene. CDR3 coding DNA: TGTGCCAGCAGTAGGACTAGCCACGAGCAGTACTTC. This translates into CASSRTSHEQYF.

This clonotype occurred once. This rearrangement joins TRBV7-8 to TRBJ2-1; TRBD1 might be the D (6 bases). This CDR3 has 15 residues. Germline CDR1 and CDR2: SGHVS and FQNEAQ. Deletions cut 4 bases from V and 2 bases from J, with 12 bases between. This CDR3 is CASSWTGTPYNEQFF. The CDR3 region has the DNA TGTGCCAGCAGCTGGACCGGGACACCCTACAATGAGCAGTTCTTC.

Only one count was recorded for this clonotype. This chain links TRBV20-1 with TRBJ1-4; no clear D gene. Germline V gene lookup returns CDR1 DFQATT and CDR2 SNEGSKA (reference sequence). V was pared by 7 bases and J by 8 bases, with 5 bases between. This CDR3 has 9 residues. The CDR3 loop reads CSGLEKLFF. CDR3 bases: TGCAGTGGGCTCGAAAAACTGTTTTTT.

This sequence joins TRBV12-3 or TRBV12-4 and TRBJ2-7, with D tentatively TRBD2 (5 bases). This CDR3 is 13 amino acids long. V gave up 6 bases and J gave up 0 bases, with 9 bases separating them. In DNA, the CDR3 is TGTGCCAGCAGATTGGACTCCTCCTACGAGCAGTACTTC. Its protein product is CASRLDSSYEQYF.